This TCR beta chain was found in a study of blood T cell repertoires in COVID-19. The wider study: Some COVID-19 samples were acute and others convalescent; all came from the United States, Italy and Spain. T cells, B-cell-depleted T cells, or PBMCs provided the cDNA or gDNA that served as material.

Under the authors' procedure: Counts of nucleated cells, estimated from reference gene primer amplification, were obtained. Profiled with immunoSEQ multiplex PCR; TCRdb holds only in-frame clones, not every one. V, J and clone size derive from that table, while D and trimming were established from the DNA sequence. The sample records approximately 63,000 clones, 86% being singletons. Germline CDR1 is SGHRS and CDR2 is YFSETQ. The V end lost 3 bases, the J end lost 0 bases, and 6 bases lay between the germline ends. CDR3 length: 13 amino acids. The sequence was obtained from an elderly woman with acute or convalescent COVID-19. V usage is TRBV5-1 and J usage is TRBJ2-5, with D possibly matching TRBD2 (6 bases). The sample taken for sequencing was peripheral blood. For the CDR3, the DNA is TGCGCCAGCAGCTCTAGCGACCAAGAGACCCAGTACTTC. Amino acids: CASSSSDQETQYF.